What follows is one T cell receptor beta chain and its context. What it binds is not known. The data were taken from a study of Graves' ophthalmopathy and Graves' hyperthyroidism. Findings of the study overall: The majority of expanded thyroid clonotypes above 0.001 frequency also occurred in blood.

Scientists amplified the TCR beta CDR3 regions from RNA transcripts. Second-round multiplex PCR followed a first-round RT-PCR using HTBI primers. TCRdb processed the multiplex PCR reads anew with MiXCR; each CDR3 protein has one entry. The sample includes hundreds of thousands of distinct CDR3 sequences, approximately 39% of them seen just once. Germline lookup yields CDR1 MNHEY and CDR2 SVGEGT. V was shortened by 2 bases and J by 4 bases, with 15 bases between the two germline ends. This CDR3 is built from 15 residues. The chain combines TRBV6-2 or TRBV6-3 with TRBJ2-7, with a possible D match to TRBD1 (5 bases). Source material: peripheral blood. The TCR was taken from an adult man with Graves' ophthalmopathy. CDR3 amino acids: CASSYLSQGGYEQYF. CDR3 nucleotide sequence: TGTGCCAGCAGTTACCTAAGTCAGGGTGGATACGAGCAGTACTTC.